Presented here are 15 T cell receptor beta chains from one specimen sequenced in a study of blood T cell repertoires in COVID-19. TCRdb's table, derived via immunoSEQ multiplex PCR, lists solely in-frame clones and lacks some. The sample lists roughly 400,000 clones, around 87% occurring once. The sequenced sample was peripheral blood. The receptor source for this set is a woman aged 60-70 years with COVID-19, enrolled during active disease.

This clone was observed a handful of times. The identical CDR3 is also encoded by other nucleotide sequences in the sample. The chain employs TRBV6-5 and TRBJ2-7; TRBD1 matches 7 bases. The germline CDR1 and CDR2 sequences are MNHEY and SVGAGI. V shed 7 bases and J 4 bases; nucleotides not matched to a gene: 7. CDR3 length: 13 residues. CDR3 in DNA: TGTGCCAGCAACAGGGGCGCTGGATACGAGCAGTACTTC. It is translated as CASNRGAGYEQYF.

This clone was seen more than once but under ten times. This chain links TRBV15 with TRBJ1-3, with 9 positions matching TRBD1. There are 16 residues in the CDR3. Unmatched junction bases numbered 5, after V lost 2 bases and J lost 3 bases. Looked up from germline, CDR1 is LNHNV and CDR2 is YYDKDF (reference sequence). DNA for the CDR3: TGTGCCACCAGCAGAAAGGGACAGGGCTATGGAAACACCATATATTTT. This gives the protein CATSRKGQGYGNTIYF.

For this clone: This specimen includes other DNA sequences encoding the same CDR3. The chain links TRBV7-3 to TRBJ1-1; D not resolved. The germline V gene has CDR1 SGHTA and CDR2 FQGTGA. CDR3 length: 13 amino acids. Trimming stripped 2 bases from V and 1 base from J, with 5 bases between. The CDR3 nucleotides read TGTGCCAGCAGCTTATCGGGGAACACTGAAGCTTTCTTT. This encodes CASSLSGNTEAFF.

V usage is TRBV3-1 (or the pseudogene TRBV3-2) and J usage is TRBJ2-3, with 10 bases fitting TRBD2. J gave up 8 bases and V 5 bases, and 7 bases lay outside the gene matches. This CDR3 has 14 residues. CDR1 and CDR2 from the germline V gene are LGHDT and YNNKEL (reference sequence). CDR3 sequence reads: CASSTRTSGGTQYF. CDR3 nucleotide sequence: TGTGCCAGCAGCACCCGGACTAGCGGTGGTACGCAGTATTTT.

CDR3 sequence reads: CASSFGGTKSYEQYF. For the CDR3, the DNA is TGTGCCAGCAGTTTCGGGGGGACCAAGTCCTACGAGCAGTACTTC. The chain couples TRBV28 to TRBJ2-7, with 7 positions matching TRBD2. There are 15 residues in the CDR3. From germline, CDR1 is MDHEN and CDR2 SYDVKM. V lost 3 bases to trimming and J lost 1 base; unmatched junction nucleotides: 6.

The chain recombines TRBV6-2 or TRBV6-3 with TRBJ1-5; D uncertain. V dropped 6 bases and J dropped 1 base, with 10 bases sitting between them. The CDR3 consists of 14 residues. CDR1 is MNHEY and CDR2 is SVGEGT in the germline V gene. CDR3 residues: CASSPVGSNQPQHF. The CDR3 nucleotides read TGTGCCAGCAGCCCCGTGGGCAGCAATCAGCCCCAGCATTTT.

The chain uses TRBV3-1 (or the pseudogene TRBV3-2) and TRBJ2-2; D call uncertain. The CDR3 runs 14 residues. CDR1 and CDR2 (germline): LGHDT, YNNKEL (reference sequence). V gave up 5 bases and J gave up 4 bases, with 11 bases separating them. CDR3 amino acids: CASSKGAGTGELFF. The CDR3 coding sequence is TGTGCCAGCAGCAAAGGCGCAGGCACCGGGGAGCTGTTTTTT.

The V and J genes are TRBV18 and TRBJ1-1; no clear D gene. Trimming took 6 bases from V and 3 from J, leaving 14 bases between them. This CDR3 region has 14 residues. Germline-derived CDR1 and CDR2 are KGHSH and LQKENI. In nucleotides, the CDR3 is TGTGCCAGCTCCCCTTTAGAGGGTGACACTGAAGCTTTCTTT. It translates to CASSPLEGDTEAFF.

The rearrangement joins TRBV7-2 to TRBJ1-5; a weak D match, TRBD1 (6 bases). Germline V lookup: CDR1 SGHTA, CDR2 FQGNSA. The CDR3 is 16 amino acids. V was shortened by 0 bases and J by 4 bases, with 13 bases between the two germline ends. The CDR3: CASSLAQGRANQPQHF. Here the CDR3 DNA reads TGTGCCAGCAGCTTAGCACAGGGTAGAGCGAATCAGCCCCAGCATTTT. The variable domain in full, completed from reference TRBV7-2 and TRBJ1-5, reads GAGVSQSPSNKVTEKGKDVELRCDPISGHTALYWYRQSLGQGLEFLIYFQGNSAPDKSGLPSDRFSAERTGGSVSTLTIQRTQQEDSAVYLCASSLAQGRANQPQHFGDGTRLSIL.

The gene calls are TRBV6-5 and TRBJ2-7; 9 bases are a match to TRBD2. CDR1 MNHEY and CDR2 SVGAGI come from the germline V gene. The ends lost 10 bases at V and 1 base at J; junction bases unmatched: 8. This CDR3 spans 14 amino acids. The CDR3 here is CATLGLASSYEQYF. The CDR3 coding sequence is TGTGCCACCCTCGGACTAGCGTCATCCTACGAGCAGTACTTC.

The J gene is TRBJ1-3, the V gene TRBV5-1; 8 nucleotides align to TRBD1. The CDR3 loop spans 16 amino acids. The J segment lost 3 bases and the V segment lost 3 bases, leaving 8 bases of the junction unmatched. Germline V gene sequence: CDR1 SGHRS, CDR2 YFSETQ. DNA of the CDR3: TGCGCCAGCAGCTGGGCCGGGACAGGTTATGGAAACACCATATATTTT. Its translation: CASSWAGTGYGNTIYF.

This clone was recorded once. The rearrangement joins TRBV3-1 (or the pseudogene TRBV3-2) to TRBJ1-2; the D gene is possibly TRBD1 (5 bases). V lost 6 bases and J 1 base, leaving 12 bases between the germline ends. Germline loops: CDR1 LGHDT, CDR2 YNNKEL (reference sequence). CDR3 length: 14 amino acids. The CDR3 DNA follows: TGTGCCAGCAGTCCCGGGACTCATAACTATGGCTACACCTTC. Its translation is CASSPGTHNYGYTF.

The CDR3: CASSVWTGGAKNYEQYF. DNA for the CDR3: TGCGCCAGCAGTGTCTGGACAGGGGGCGCGAAAAACTACGAGCAGTACTTC. This chain links TRBV10-2 with TRBJ2-7; 11 bases align to TRBD1. This CDR3 has 17 amino acids. V dropped 4 bases and J dropped 3; count of bases not matched to a gene: 11. Germline-derived CDR1 and CDR2 are WSHSY and SAAADI.

The chain links TRBV15 to TRBJ1-1, with D unresolved. V gave up 0 bases and J gave up 7 bases, with 6 bases separating them. Germline loops: CDR1 LNHNV, CDR2 YYDKDF (reference sequence). The CDR3 extends over 12 amino acids. The CDR3 is CATSRESFEAFF. CDR3 in DNA: TGTGCCACCAGCAGAGAGAGTTTTGAAGCTTTCTTT.

This chain links TRBV7-3 with TRBJ1-5, with a weak D call TRBD1 (6 bases). V gave up 5 bases and J gave up 7 bases, with 12 bases separating them. The germline gives CDR1 SGHTA, CDR2 FQGTGA. This CDR3 has 13 amino acids. CDR3 loop: CASSLSQGQPQHF. The CDR3 coding sequence is TGTGCCAGCAGCCTTAGCCAGGGGCAGCCCCAGCATTTT.